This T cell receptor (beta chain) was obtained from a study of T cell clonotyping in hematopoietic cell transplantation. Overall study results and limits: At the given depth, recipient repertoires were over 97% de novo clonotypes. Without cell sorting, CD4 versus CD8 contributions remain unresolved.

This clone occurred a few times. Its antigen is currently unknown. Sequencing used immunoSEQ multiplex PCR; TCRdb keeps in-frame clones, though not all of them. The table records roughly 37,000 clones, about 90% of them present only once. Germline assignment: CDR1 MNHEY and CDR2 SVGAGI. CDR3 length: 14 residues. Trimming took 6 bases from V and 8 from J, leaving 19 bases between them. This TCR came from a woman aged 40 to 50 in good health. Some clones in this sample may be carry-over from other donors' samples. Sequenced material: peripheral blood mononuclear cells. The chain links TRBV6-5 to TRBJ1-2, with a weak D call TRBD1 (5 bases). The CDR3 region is CASRWDSVSGGYTF. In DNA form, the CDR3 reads TGTGCCAGCAGATGGGACTCAGTAAGCGGGGGCTACACCTTC.